This T cell receptor beta chain was obtained from a study of shared clonotypes between healthy human individuals. A word on this clone: Other DNA sequences in this specimen translate into the identical CDR3.

Naivety among CD8 cells was defined by CD45RO negativity and positive CCR7 selection, thereby excluding terminally differentiated effector memory CD45RA+ cells. Germline CDR1 and CDR2: LNHDA and SQIVND (reference sequence). The CDR3 extends over 14 amino acids. J was trimmed by 2 bases and V by 5 bases; bases with no gene match: 4. Sequenced by immunoSEQ multiplex PCR; TCRdb stores in-frame clones only, minus some. The sample lists about 2,100,000 clones; roughly 91% were seen once. The sample taken for sequencing was naive CD8+ T cells from PBMCs. The rearrangement links TRBV19 to TRBJ2-7; the match to TRBD1 covers 9 bases. The source is a man younger than 30 in good health. Some clones in this sample may be carry-over from other donors' samples. The CDR3 DNA is TGTGCCAGTAGTGGACGGGACAGGGCCTACGAGCAGTACTTC. Translation gives CASSGRDRAYEQYF.